This T cell receptor (beta chain) was observed in a study of blood T cell repertoires in COVID-19. About the research overall: Spain, Italy and the United States supplied samples that represented acute and convalescent COVID-19. Sources were T cells, B-cell-depleted T cells, or PBMCs; the material itself was cDNA or gDNA.

Under the authors' procedure: Amplification of reference gene primers provided the estimated nucleated cell counts. Profiling relied on immunoSEQ multiplex PCR, and the TCRdb table lists in-frame clones only, not all of them. V and J calls and clone size are copied from that table; D and trimming were computed from the DNA. The table records under 300,000 clones, about nine tenths of them present only once. Germline-derived CDR1 and CDR2 are WSHSY and SAAADI. This CDR3 comprises 16 residues. Trimming removed 4 bases at V and 1 base at J, with 16 bases between. The receptor was isolated from a man in his thirties or forties who had recovered from COVID-19. The chain is built from TRBV10-2 and TRBJ1-1, with no clear D. Sequences were obtained from peripheral blood. DNA of the CDR3: TGCGCCAGCAGTGGAGCGTTAATCCGGCGGAACACTGAAGCTTTCTTT. Residues: CASSGALIRRNTEAFF.